This T cell receptor (beta chain) was observed in a study of T cells after yellow fever vaccination. Template switching by 5'RACE produced TCR cDNA, adding a universal primer site and UMIs. TCRdb re-derived calls from the 5' RACE reads in MiXCR, one entry per CDR3 protein. There are about 340,000 distinct CDR3 sequences in the sample; around 13% occur only once, and 2.5% to 4% lies in the top ten. Study-wide findings and caveats: Only a small proportion of the clonotypes turned up in both the CD4 and the CD8 compartments, likely arising from convergent recombination. Secondary responses were weaker yet peaked faster, day 5 versus 15. Reappearing after the booster were most of the clones from primary vaccination (roughly 96% CD4, 88% CD8).

Germline assignment: CDR1 SGHTA and CDR2 FQGNSA. Trimming removed 2 bases at V and 3 bases at J, with 10 bases between. This CDR3 region has 14 residues. Concerning this clonotype: The antigen is undetermined.

This TCR was sampled from a man between 18 and 35 years old who received the YFV17D yellow fever vaccine. The chain couples TRBV7-2 to TRBJ2-5; D unresolved. The sample was CD4+ T cells sorted from PBMCs, taken 15 days after the yellow fever booster vaccination. The CDR3 DNA sequence: TGTGCCAGCAGCTTACATCGCGCTGAAGAGACCCAGTACTTC. Amino acid sequence: CASSLHRAEETQYF.